This TCR beta chain was obtained from a study of control samples from healthy donors and cancer patients. There are 13 residues in the CDR3. Between the trimmed V and J ends, which lost 3 bases and 7 bases, there was a span of 10 bases. Only in-frame clones appear in the TCRdb table, and some are missing; sequencing was by immunoSEQ multiplex PCR. The sample includes around 150,000 clones, nearly 96% of them seen just once. The V gene is TRBV12-3 or TRBV12-4, the J gene TRBJ1-5; D may be TRBD1 (5 bases). Sequencing was performed on blood. This receptor was obtained from a woman aged 25 to 39 in good health. The CDR3 DNA is TGTGCCAGCAGTTTTGGGGGAGCCCAGCCCCAGCATTTT. Amino acid sequence: CASSFGGAQPQHF.